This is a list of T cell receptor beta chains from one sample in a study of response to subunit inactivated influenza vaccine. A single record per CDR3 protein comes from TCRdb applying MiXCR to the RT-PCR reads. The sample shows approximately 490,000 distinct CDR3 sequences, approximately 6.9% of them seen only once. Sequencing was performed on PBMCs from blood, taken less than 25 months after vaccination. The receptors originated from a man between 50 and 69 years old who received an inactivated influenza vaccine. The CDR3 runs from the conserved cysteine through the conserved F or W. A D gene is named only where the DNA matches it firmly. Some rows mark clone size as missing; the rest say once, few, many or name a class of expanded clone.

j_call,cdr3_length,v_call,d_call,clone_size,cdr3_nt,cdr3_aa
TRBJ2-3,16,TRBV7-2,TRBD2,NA,TGTGCCAGCAGCTTATTCTCTAGCGGGATGGGTGATACGCAGTATTTT,CASSLFSSGMGDTQYF
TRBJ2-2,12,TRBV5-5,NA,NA,TGTGCCAGCAGCTCACCCGGCGGGGAGCTGTTTTTT,CASSSPGGELFF
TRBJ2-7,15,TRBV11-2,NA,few,TGTGCCAGCAGCTTATCGGAGAGGAGGGCCCGGGAGCAGTACTTC,CASSLSERRAREQYF
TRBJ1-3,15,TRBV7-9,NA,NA,TGTGCCAGCAGCTTGCCCGCAGGGACTGGAAACACCATATATTTT,CASSLPAGTGNTIYF
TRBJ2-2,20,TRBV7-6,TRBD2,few,TGTGCCAGCAGCTTAACCAGACTAGCGGGAGGGATAACGAACACCGGGGAGCTGTTTTTT,CASSLTRLAGGITNTGELFF
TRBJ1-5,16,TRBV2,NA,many,TGTGCCAGCAGTGAATCGGATTTTTGGGGAACTCAGCCCCAGCATTTT,CASSESDFWGTQPQHF
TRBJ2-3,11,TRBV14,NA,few,TGTGCCAGCAGCCAACAGAGTACGCAGTATTTT,CASSQQSTQYF
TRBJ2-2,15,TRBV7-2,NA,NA,TGTGCCAGCAGCTTAGGGGGCCGGGACACCGGGGAGCTGTTTTTT,CASSLGGRDTGELFF
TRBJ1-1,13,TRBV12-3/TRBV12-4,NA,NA,TGTGCCAGCAGTCAAATAGAGAACACTGAAGCTTTCTTT,CASSQIENTEAFF
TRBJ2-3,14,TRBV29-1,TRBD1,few,TGCAGCGCAGGGACAGGCAGTAGCACAGATACGCAGTATTTT,CSAGTGSSTDTQYF
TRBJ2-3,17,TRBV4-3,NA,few,TGCGCCAGCAGCCAAGATCTAGGCGGGGAGCTAACAGATACGCAGTATTTT,CASSQDLGGELTDTQYF
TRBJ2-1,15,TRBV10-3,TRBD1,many,TGTGCCATCAGTGAGACAGGACAGGCCCACAATGAGCAGTTCTTC,CAISETGQAHNEQFF
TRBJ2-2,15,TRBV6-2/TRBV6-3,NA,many,TGTGCCAGCAGTTACGCCAGGATCAACACCGGGGAGCTGTTTTTT,CASSYARINTGELFF
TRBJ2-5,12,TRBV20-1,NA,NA,TGCAGTGCCTTATACGGCCTGGAGACCCAGTACTTC,CSALYGLETQYF
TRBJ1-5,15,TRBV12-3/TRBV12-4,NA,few,TGTGCCAGCAGTTCCACAGGGTCCATGAGCGGGCCCCAGCATTTT,CASSSTGSMSGPQHF
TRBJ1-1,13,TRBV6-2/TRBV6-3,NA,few,TGTGCCAGCAGCGCAGTCATGAACACTGAAGCTTTCTTT,CASSAVMNTEAFF
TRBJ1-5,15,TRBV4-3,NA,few,TGCGCCAGCAGCCAAGATTTGCAGGGAGGTCAGCCCCAGCATTTT,CASSQDLQGGQPQHF
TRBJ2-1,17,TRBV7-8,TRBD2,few,TGTGCCAGCAGCAGCAAGGGACTAGCGGGAGTAGGAGATGAGCAGTTCTTC,CASSSKGLAGVGDEQFF
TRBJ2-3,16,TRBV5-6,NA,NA,TGTGCCAGCAGTTTCGACTGGCAGCGGGCGGGAGATACGCAGTATTTT,CASSFDWQRAGDTQYF
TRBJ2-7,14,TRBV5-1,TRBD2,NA,TGCGCCAGCAGCTCACCGGGACTAGAGTACGAGCAGTACTTC,CASSSPGLEYEQYF
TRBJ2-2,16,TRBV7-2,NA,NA,TGTGCCAGCAACCCGATAAGGGGGTTGGGCACCGGGGAGCTGTTTTTT,CASNPIRGLGTGELFF
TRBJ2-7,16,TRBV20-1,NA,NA,TGCAGTGCTAGGGGTATTAGTCCAGACACCTTAAACGAGCAGTACTTC,CSARGISPDTLNEQYF
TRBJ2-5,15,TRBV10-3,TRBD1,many,TGTGCCATCAGTGTTTCGACAGGGTGGACGGAGACCCAGTACTTC,CAISVSTGWTETQYF
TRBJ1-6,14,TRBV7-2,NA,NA,TGTGCCAGCAGCCGACAGGATAAGAATTCACCCCTCCACTTT,CASSRQDKNSPLHF
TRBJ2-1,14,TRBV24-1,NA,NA,TGTGCCACCAGTGACCCGAACAGGGACAATGAGCAGTTCTTC,CATSDPNRDNEQFF
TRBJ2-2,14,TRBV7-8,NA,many,TGTGCCAGCAGCTTAGAGGCAGCAGTAGGGGAGCTGTTTTTT,CASSLEAAVGELFF
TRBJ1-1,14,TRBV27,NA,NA,TGTGCCAGCAGTTCGGGACGTAGGTACACTGAAGCTTTCTTT,CASSSGRRYTEAFF
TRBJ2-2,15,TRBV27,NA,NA,TGTGCCAGCAGTCCGGGACCTCTCAACACCGGGGAGCTGTTTTTT,CASSPGPLNTGELFF
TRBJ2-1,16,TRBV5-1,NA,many,TGCGCCAGCAGCCCGCTCCCCAATACAGGGTACAATGAGCAGTTCTTC,CASSPLPNTGYNEQFF